Included here is one T cell receptor beta chain sequence, with context. Its antigen is unknown. The data originate from a study of CD4 T cells in relation to SARS-CoV-2 and coronaviruses. Study-level information: ViraFEST: roughly ten-day antigen culture of PBMCs, then TCR beta CDR3 sequencing. The study, taken as a whole, reports: Each donor contributed either pre-pandemic or post-infection samples, not both. In roughly 60% of donors, memory CD4+ clonotypes crossrecognized SARS-CoV-2 and at least one common cold coronavirus spike.

Sequenced by immunoSEQ multiplex PCR; TCRdb stores in-frame clones only, minus some. The data show nearly 30,000 clones, over 75% seen once. CD4+ T cells from unexposed donors were obtained before the COVID-19 pandemic (2011-2018). CD4+ T cells were isolated from the cells after about ten days of culture. The germline CDR1 and CDR2 sequences are SGHDT and YYEEEE. The CDR3 is 13 residues long. V lost 5 bases to trimming and J lost 4 bases; unmatched junction nucleotides: 6. The genes are TRBV5-6 and TRBJ2-7; the match to TRBD1 covers 7 bases. This clonotype was obtained from a human donor in good health. Input material: CD4+ T cells from PBMCs, cultured in vitro. The CDR3 nucleotides are TGTGCCAGCAGGGACAGGAGAAGGTACGAGCAGTACTTC. Translated: CASRDRRRYEQYF.